The rows below give T cell receptor beta chains drawn from one sample of a study of T cell responses to AZD1222 COVID-19 vaccine. Sequencing used immunoSEQ multiplex PCR; TCRdb keeps in-frame clones, though not all of them. Of about 66,000 clones listed, just over 90% were seen once; the top ten hold 6.3%. The sequenced sample was peripheral blood, obtained 28 days after the second dose of the MenACWY control vaccine. Receptor source: an adult who received the MenACWY meningococcal vaccine as a control. Each CDR3 is given with its conserved first and last residue. The D gene is left open where the match is weak. Size values are once, few and many counts, or a class for expanded clones, and some rows have none.

size	V	J	D	DNA	CDR3
NA	TRBV7-9	TRBJ1-3	NA	TGTGCCAGCAGCGAGGTACAGGGCTCTGGAAACACCATATATTTT	CASSEVQGSGNTIYF
once	TRBV28	TRBJ1-1	NA	TGTGCCAGCAGGACCCCCAAGACAGAAGCTTTCTTT	CASRTPKTEAFF
once	TRBV5-1	TRBJ2-7	TRBD1	TGCGCCAGCAGCCCCGGGACAGGTTTCGGCGAGCAGTACTTC	CASSPGTGFGEQYF
few	TRBV7-6	TRBJ2-6	TRBD1	TGTGCCAGCAGCCCAACGACAGGGACTGGGGCCAACGTCCTGACTTTC	CASSPTTGTGANVLTF
NA	TRBV24-1	TRBJ2-5	TRBD2	TGTGCCACCAGTGATTTTTGGGCGGGAGCGGAGACCCAGTACTTC	CATSDFWAGAETQYF
NA	TRBV27	TRBJ2-7	NA	TGTGCCAGCAGTTTTGGGACGGGTCTCAGCTCCTACGAGCAGTACTTC	CASSFGTGLSSYEQYF
NA	TRBV19	TRBJ2-3	TRBD2	TGTGCCAGTAGTTTACTAGCGGGAGTTGGAGATACGCAGTATTTT	CASSLLAGVGDTQYF
NA	TRBV11-2	TRBJ2-1	NA	TGTGCCAGCAGCCCAAGCCGGCAGGTCACCTACAATGAGCAGTTCTTC	CASSPSRQVTYNEQFF
NA	TRBV5-5	TRBJ2-2	TRBD1	TGTGCCAGCAGCTGGGACAGGGCTAGAACCGGGGAGCTGTTTTTT	CASSWDRARTGELFF
NA	TRBV12-3/TRBV12-4	TRBJ2-1	NA	TGTGCCAGCAGATTAAACAGGGAAGGGCAGTTCTTC	CASRLNREGQFF
few	TRBV14	TRBJ1-1	NA	TGTGCCAGCAGCCAAGATCCCGCAGGGTTCACTGAAGCTTTCTTT	CASSQDPAGFTEAFF
NA	TRBV28	TRBJ1-2	NA	TGTGCTCATGGGGGGGTTGGCTACACCTTC	CAHGGVGYTF
NA	TRBV24-1	TRBJ2-1	NA	TGTGCCACCAGTGATGCCGGCACCAGGACCTACAATGAGCAGTTCTTC	CATSDAGTRTYNEQFF
NA	TRBV5-1	TRBJ2-5	NA	TGCGCCAGCAGCTTGGGCAGTAACAGGGAGACCCAGTACTTC	CASSLGSNRETQYF
NA	TRBV11-2	TRBJ2-5	NA	TGTGCCAGCAGCCGAGGGGGAATGGAGACCCAGTACTTC	CASSRGGMETQYF
NA	TRBV9	TRBJ1-4	NA	TGTGCCAGCAGCGTAGCTGCAGGCGAAAAACTGTTTTTT	CASSVAAGEKLFF
once	TRBV3-1/TRBV3-2	TRBJ2-3	TRBD2	TGTGCCAGCAGCCAAGGCAAGGGTAGCGGGAGTGCAGATACGCAGTATTTT	CASSQGKGSGSADTQYF
medium-sized	TRBV7-2	TRBJ2-7	NA	TGTGCCAGCAGCTTGTGGTCGGAGAGGGAGCAGTACTTC	CASSLWSEREQYF
NA	TRBV5-6	TRBJ2-1	NA	TGTGCCAGCAGCTTGGGGCAGGGCTACAATGAGCAGTTCTTC	CASSLGQGYNEQFF
NA	TRBV29-1	TRBJ1-2	NA	TGCAGCGTTGATGATACTCAGGGTGGAGACTATGGCTACACCTTC	CSVDDTQGGDYGYTF
once	TRBV7-2	TRBJ2-7	NA	TGTGCCAGCAGCTTCCGCCGGGACTCGAAAGTCCACTTC	CASSFRRDSKVHF
NA	TRBV15	TRBJ1-5	TRBD1	TGTGCCACCAGCTCTGGACAGGGGCATCAGCCCCAGCATTTT	CATSSGQGHQPQHF
NA	TRBV5-1	TRBJ2-6	TRBD2	TGCGCCAGCAGCCCGGGGGGCTCTGGGGCCAACGTCCTGACTTTC	CASSPGGSGANVLTF
NA	TRBV9	TRBJ2-1	TRBD2	TGTGCCAGCAGCCCTCACCCAGCGGGAGGAGACAATGAGCAGTTCTTC	CASSPHPAGGDNEQFF
NA	TRBV7-6	TRBJ2-5	NA	TGTGCCAGCAGCCCCAGGGCCCGGGAGTACCAAGAGACCCAGTACTTC	CASSPRAREYQETQYF
NA	TRBV20-1	TRBJ2-7	NA	TGCAGTGCTAGAGATGGCTACGAGCAGTACTTC	CSARDGYEQYF
NA	TRBV7-2	TRBJ1-3	NA	TGTGCCAGCAGCTCCAGCCGCTCTGGAAACACCATATATTTT	CASSSSRSGNTIYF
medium-sized	TRBV27	TRBJ1-2	NA	TGTGCCAGCAGTATAACAGGGCCCCCGGGGGATGGCTACACCTTC	CASSITGPPGDGYTF
once	TRBV30	TRBJ1-4	NA	TGTGCCTGGAGTGGGGAGGGGCTTGCTGAAAAACTGTTTTTT	CAWSGEGLAEKLFF
NA	TRBV6-5	TRBJ2-7	TRBD2	TGTGCCAGCAGTTACAACGCGGGAGAGTCTATCGAGCAGTACTTC	CASSYNAGESIEQYF
NA	TRBV7-9	TRBJ1-6	NA	TGTGCCAGCAGCTATGGAGTCCAGGGTTGGAATTCACCCCTCCACTTT	CASSYGVQGWNSPLHF
NA	TRBV19	TRBJ1-4	TRBD1	TGTGCCAGTACCCCTATGGGACAGCTGAGTAATGAAAAACTGTTTTTT	CASTPMGQLSNEKLFF
NA	TRBV6-2/TRBV6-3	TRBJ2-6	NA	TGTGCCAGCAGTTACTTAACAGGGCCCGGGGCCAACGTCCTGACTTTC	CASSYLTGPGANVLTF
NA	TRBV10-3	TRBJ1-4	NA	TGTGCCATCAGTGGGGGGCCGAATGAAAAACTGTTTTTT	CAISGGPNEKLFF
NA	TRBV4-3	TRBJ1-6	TRBD1	TGCGCCAGCAGAACTACAGGGGGAGGTTCACCCCTCCACTTT	CASRTTGGGSPLHF
medium-sized	TRBV2	TRBJ1-5	NA	TGTGCCAGCATAAAGGACATCAATCAGCCCCAGCATTTT	CASIKDINQPQHF
many	TRBV7-8	TRBJ2-7	TRBD2	TGTGCCAGCAGCTTAGAGACTAGCGGGGGATACTACGAGCAGTACTTC	CASSLETSGGYYEQYF